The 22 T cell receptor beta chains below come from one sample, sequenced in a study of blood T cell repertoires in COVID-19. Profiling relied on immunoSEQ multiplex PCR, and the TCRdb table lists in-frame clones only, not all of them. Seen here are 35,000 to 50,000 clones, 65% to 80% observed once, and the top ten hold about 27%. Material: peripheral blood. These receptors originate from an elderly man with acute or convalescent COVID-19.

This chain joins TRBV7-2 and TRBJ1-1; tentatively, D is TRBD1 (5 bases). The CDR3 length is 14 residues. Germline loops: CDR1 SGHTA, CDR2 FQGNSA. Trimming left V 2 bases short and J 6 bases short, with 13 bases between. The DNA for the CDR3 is TGTGCCAGCAGCTTATCCGGCAGGGCAGCTGAAGCTTTCTTT. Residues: CASSLSGRAAEAFF.

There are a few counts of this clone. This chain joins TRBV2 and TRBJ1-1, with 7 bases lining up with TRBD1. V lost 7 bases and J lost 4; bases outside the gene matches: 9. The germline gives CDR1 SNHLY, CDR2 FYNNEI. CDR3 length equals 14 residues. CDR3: CASTKGALGTEAFF. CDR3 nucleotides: TGTGCCAGCACTAAGGGGGCGCTGGGCACTGAAGCTTTCTTT.

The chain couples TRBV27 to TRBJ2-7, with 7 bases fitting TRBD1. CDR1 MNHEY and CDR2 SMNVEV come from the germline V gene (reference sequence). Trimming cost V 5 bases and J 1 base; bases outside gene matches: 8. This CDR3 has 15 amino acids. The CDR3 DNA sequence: TGTGCCAGCAGTCCGGACAGGAGCCAATCCTACGAGCAGTACTTC. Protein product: CASSPDRSQSYEQYF.

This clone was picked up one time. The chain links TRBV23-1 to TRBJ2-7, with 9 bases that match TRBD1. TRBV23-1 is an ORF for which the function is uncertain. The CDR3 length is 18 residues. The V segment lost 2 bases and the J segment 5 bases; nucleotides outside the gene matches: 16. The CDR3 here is CASSQIDPYRDRVHEQYF. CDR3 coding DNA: TGCGCCAGCAGTCAAATCGATCCGTACCGGGACAGGGTCCACGAGCAGTACTTC.

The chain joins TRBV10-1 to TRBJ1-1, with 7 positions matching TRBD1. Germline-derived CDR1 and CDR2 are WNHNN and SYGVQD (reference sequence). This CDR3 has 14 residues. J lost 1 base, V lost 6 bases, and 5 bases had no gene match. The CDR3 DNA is TGCGCCAGCAGCGCGGGACAGTCGAACACTGAAGCTTTCTTT. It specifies CASSAGQSNTEAFF.

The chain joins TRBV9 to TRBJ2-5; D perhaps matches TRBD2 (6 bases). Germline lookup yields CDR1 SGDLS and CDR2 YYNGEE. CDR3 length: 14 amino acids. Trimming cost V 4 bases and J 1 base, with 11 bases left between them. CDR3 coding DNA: TGTGCCAGCAGCCCACGGGAGTTCCAAGAGACCCAGTACTTC. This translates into CASSPREFQETQYF.

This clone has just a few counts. The CDR3 region has the DNA TGTGCCAGCAGCGGGGGACAGGGGGCTAATGAAAAACTGTTTTTT. It is translated as CASSGGQGANEKLFF. J is TRBJ1-4 and V is TRBV2; TRBD1 agrees at 11 bases. The CDR3 consists of 15 residues. Germline V gene data show CDR1 as SNHLY and CDR2 as FYNNEI. The trim removed 6 bases at V and 3 bases at J, leaving 3 bases unmatched.

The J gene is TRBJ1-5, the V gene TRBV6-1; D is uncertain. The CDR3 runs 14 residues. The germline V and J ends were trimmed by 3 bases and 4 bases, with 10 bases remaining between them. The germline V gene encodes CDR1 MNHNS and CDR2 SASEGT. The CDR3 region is CASSELRGNQPQHF. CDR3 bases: TGTGCCAGCAGTGAGTTAAGAGGTAATCAGCCCCAGCATTTT.

CDR3: CASSPGFLEKLFF. In nucleotides, the CDR3 is TGTGCCAGCAGCCCAGGGTTTCTCGAAAAACTGTTTTTT. This chain connects TRBV3-1 (or the pseudogene TRBV3-2) to TRBJ1-4, with a weak D call TRBD1 (5 bases). Trimming stripped 4 bases from V and 8 bases from J, with 11 bases between. The CDR3 covers 13 residues. The germline V gene encodes CDR1 LGHDT and CDR2 YNNKEL (reference sequence).

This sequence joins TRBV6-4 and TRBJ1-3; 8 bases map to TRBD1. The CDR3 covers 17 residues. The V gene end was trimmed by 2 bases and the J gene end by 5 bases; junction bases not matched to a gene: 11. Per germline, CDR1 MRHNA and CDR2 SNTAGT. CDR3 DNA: TGTGCCAGCAGTGACGTTCCCCTACAGGGGGAGAGAAACACCATATATTTT. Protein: CASSDVPLQGERNTIYF.

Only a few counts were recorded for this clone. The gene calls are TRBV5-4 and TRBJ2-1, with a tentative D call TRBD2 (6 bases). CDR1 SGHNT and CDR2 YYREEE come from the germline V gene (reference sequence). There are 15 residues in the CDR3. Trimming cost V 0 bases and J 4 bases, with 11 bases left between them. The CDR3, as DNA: TGTGCCAGCAGCTTGGTTGGCGGGACGTACAATGAGCAGTTCTTC. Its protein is CASSLVGGTYNEQFF.

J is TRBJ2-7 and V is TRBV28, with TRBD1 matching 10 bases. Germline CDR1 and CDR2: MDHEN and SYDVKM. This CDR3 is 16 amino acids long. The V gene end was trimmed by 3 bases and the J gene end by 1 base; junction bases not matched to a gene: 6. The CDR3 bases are TGTGCCAGCAGTTTGGGACAGGGGCGCCCTTCCTACGAGCAGTACTTC. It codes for CASSLGQGRPSYEQYF.

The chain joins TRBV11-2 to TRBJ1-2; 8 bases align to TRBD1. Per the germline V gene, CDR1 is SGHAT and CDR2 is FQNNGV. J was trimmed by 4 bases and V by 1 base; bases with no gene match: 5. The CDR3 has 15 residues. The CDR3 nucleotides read TGTGCCAGCAGCTTAGTAGGACAGGGACGCTATGGCTACACCTTC. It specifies CASSLVGQGRYGYTF.

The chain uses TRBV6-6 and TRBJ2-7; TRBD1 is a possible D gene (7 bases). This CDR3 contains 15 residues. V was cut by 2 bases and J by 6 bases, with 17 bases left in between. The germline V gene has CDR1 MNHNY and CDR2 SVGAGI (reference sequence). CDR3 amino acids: CASSYRTGAGGEQYF. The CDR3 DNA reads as TGTGCCAGCAGTTACCGAACAGGGGCCGGGGGCGAGCAGTACTTC.

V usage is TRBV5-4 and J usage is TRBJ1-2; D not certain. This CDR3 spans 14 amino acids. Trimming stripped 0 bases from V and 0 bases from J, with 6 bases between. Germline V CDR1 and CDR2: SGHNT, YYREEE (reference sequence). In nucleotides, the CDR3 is TGTGCCAGCAGCTTGGCGGTGTCTAACTATGGCTACACCTTC. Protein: CASSLAVSNYGYTF.

The CDR3 reads CATRQGVNEKLFF. The CDR3 DNA sequence: TGTGCCACCAGACAGGGGGTAAATGAAAAACTGTTTTTT. The gene calls are TRBV27 and TRBJ1-4; TRBD1 matches 9 bases. The length of the CDR3 is 13 residues. CDR1 is MNHEY and CDR2 is SMNVEV in the germline V gene (reference sequence). Unmatched junction bases numbered 5, after V lost 10 bases and J lost 5 bases.

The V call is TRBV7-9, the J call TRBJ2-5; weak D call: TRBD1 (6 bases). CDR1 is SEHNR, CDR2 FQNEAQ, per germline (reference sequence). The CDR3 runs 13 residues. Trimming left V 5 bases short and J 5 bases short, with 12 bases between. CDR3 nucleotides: TGTGCCAGCAGCGCGGGCAGGGGTGAGACCCAGTACTTC. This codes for CASSAGRGETQYF.

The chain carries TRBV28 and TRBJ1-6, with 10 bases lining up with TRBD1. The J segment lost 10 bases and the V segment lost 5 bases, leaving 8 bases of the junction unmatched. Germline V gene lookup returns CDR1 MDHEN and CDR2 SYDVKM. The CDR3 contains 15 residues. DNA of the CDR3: TGTGCCAGCAGTCAACCCGGGACAGGGGACTCACCCCTCCACTTT. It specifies CASSQPGTGDSPLHF.

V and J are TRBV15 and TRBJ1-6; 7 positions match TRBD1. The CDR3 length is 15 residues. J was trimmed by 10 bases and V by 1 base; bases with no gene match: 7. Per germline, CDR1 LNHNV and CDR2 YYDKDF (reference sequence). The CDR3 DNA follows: TGTGCCACCAGCAGAGTGTTCACAGGGGAGTCACCCCTCCACTTT. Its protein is CATSRVFTGESPLHF.

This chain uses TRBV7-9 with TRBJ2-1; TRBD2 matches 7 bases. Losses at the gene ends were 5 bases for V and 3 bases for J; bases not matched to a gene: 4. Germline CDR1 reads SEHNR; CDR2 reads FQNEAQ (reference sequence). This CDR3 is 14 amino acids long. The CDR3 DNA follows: TGTGCCAGCAGCCCGGCTAGCGGCTACAATGAGCAGTTCTTC. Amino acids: CASSPASGYNEQFF.

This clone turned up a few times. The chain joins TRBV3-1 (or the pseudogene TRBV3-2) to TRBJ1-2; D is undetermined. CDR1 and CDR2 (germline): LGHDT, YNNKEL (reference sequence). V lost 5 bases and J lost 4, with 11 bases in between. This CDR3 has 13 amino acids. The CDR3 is CASSSGGPYGYTF. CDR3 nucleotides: TGTGCCAGCAGCTCCGGTGGGCCCTATGGCTACACCTTC.

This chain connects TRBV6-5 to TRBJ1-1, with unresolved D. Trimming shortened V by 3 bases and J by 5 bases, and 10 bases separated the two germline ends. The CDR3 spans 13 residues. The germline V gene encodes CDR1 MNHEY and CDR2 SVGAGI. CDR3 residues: CASSYAGGTEAFF. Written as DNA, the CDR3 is TGTGCCAGCAGTTATGCCGGCGGGACTGAAGCTTTCTTT.